This T cell receptor (beta chain) derives from a study of graft-versus-host responses after intestinal transplantation. In regard to this clone: Its antigen is currently unknown.

Assay used: immunoSEQ multiplex PCR; TCRdb lists only in-frame clones, some missing. Of approximately 93,000 clones in the sample, approximately 90% are singletons; the top ten hold roughly 0.069%. The specimen comprised unstimulated CD8+ T cells sorted from spleen or lymph node cells, sampled before transplant. The TCR sequence derives from a human donor who was the organ donor for an intestinal transplant.

CDR3 DNA: TGTGCCAGCAGCTCGACAGGAGATGAAAACACTGAAGCTTTCTTT. Its protein is CASSSTGDENTEAFF. The gene calls are TRBV13 and TRBJ1-1, with a tentative D call TRBD1 (6 bases). V was cut by 4 bases and J by 2 bases, with 14 bases left in between. The CDR3 runs to 15 residues. Germline lookup yields CDR1 PRHDT and CDR2 FYEKMQ (reference sequence).